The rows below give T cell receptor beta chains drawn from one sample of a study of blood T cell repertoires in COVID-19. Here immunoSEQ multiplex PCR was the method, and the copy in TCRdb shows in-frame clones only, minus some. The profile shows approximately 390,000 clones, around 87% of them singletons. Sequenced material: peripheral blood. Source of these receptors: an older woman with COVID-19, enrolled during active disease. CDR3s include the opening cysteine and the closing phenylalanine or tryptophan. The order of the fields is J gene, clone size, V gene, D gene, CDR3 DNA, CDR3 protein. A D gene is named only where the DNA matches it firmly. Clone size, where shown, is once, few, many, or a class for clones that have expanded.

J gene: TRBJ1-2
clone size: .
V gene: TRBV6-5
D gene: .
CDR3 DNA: TGTGCCAGCAGTCGTTATCTAGGGGCGGACTATGGCTACACCTTC
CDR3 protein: CASSRYLGADYGYTF

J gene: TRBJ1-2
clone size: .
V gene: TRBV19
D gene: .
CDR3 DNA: TGTGCCAGTAGTATAGAACAGATGTATGGCTACACCTTC
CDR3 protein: CASSIEQMYGYTF

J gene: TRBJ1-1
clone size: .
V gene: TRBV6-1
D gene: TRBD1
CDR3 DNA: TGTGCCAGCAGTGAAAACTTACAGGGGGCTGAAGCTTTCTTT
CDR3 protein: CASSENLQGAEAFF

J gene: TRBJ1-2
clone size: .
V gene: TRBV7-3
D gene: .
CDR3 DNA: TGTGCCAGCAGCTTAACCCCGGACAGCACGAGCTACACCTTC
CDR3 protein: CASSLTPDSTSYTF

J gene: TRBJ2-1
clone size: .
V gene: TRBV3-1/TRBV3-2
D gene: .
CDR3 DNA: TGTGCCAGCAGCCCGACCTGGGCAAAGAGTGAGCAGTTCTTC
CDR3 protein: CASSPTWAKSEQFF

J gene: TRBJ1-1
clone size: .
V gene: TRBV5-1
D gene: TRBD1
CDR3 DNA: TGCGCCAGCAGCCTTACCGGACAGGGACCCTTGAACACTGAAGCTTTCTTT
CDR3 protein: CASSLTGQGPLNTEAFF

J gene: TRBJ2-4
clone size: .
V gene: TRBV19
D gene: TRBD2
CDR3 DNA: TGTGCCAGTAGTGACGGGACTAGCGGGGGGGCGTGGAACATTCAGTACTTC
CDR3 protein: CASSDGTSGGAWNIQYF

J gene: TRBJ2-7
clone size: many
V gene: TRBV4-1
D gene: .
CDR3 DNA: TGCGCCAGCAGCCAAGGCCAGGGCAGGGGCTACGAGCAGTACTTC
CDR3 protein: CASSQGQGRGYEQYF

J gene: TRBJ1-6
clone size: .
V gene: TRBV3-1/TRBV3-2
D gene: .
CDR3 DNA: TGTGCCAGCAGTATCAGGGGTTCGTTCCCACATTCACCCCTCCACTTT
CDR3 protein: CASSIRGSFPHSPLHF

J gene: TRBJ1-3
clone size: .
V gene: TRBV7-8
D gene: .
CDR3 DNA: TGTGCCAGCAGCTCAAGGTTGGGGCACGGAAACACCATATATTTT
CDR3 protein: CASSSRLGHGNTIYF

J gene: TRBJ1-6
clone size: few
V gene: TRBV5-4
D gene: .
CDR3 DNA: TGTGCCAGCAGCTCTGAGACAGGTCTTTCACCCCTCCACTTT
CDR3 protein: CASSSETGLSPLHF

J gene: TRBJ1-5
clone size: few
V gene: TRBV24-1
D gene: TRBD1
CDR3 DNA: TGTGCCACACAGGGGAATAGCAATCAGCCCCAGCATTTT
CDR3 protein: CATQGNSNQPQHF

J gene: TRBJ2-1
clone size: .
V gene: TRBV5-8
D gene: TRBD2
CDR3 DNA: TGTGCCAGCAGCTTGGAGGCCGGGCGGGGGAATGAGCAGTTCTTC
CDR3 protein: CASSLEAGRGNEQFF

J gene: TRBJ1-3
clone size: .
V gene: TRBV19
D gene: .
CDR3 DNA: TGTGCCAGTGGGGGACAAGGCTCTGGAAACACCATATATTTT
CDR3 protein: CASGGQGSGNTIYF

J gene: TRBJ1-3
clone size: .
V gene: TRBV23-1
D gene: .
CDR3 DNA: TGCGCCAGCAGTCAGCACCTTCCAACAGGGCTAGGAAACACCATATATTTT
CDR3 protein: CASSQHLPTGLGNTIYF

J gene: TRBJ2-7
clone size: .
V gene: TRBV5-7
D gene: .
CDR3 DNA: TGTGCCAGCAGCTTGGACGGACAGAAAGACTACGAGCAGTACTTC
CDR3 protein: CASSLDGQKDYEQYF

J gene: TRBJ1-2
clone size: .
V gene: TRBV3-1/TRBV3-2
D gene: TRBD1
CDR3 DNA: TGTGCCAGCAGCGTCCAAGGGGGCGCTGGCTACACCTTC
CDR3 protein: CASSVQGGAGYTF

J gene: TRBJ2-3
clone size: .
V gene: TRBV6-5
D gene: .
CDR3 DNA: TGTGCCAGCGAAGGGAGGCTCACAGATACGCAGTATTTT
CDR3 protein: CASEGRLTDTQYF

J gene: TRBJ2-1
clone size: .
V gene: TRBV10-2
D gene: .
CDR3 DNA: TGCGCCAGCAGTGATTGGGCTCCCAAGAGCTCCTACAATGAGCAGTTCTTC
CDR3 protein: CASSDWAPKSSYNEQFF

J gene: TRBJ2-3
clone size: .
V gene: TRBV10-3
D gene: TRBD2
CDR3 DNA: TGTGCCATCAGTGGATCGGGGGGAGCAGATACGCAGTATTTT
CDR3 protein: CAISGSGGADTQYF

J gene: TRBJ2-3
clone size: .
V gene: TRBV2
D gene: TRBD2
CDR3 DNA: TGTGCCAGCAGTGATCGACTAGCGCAAACAGATACGCAGTATTTT
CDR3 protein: CASSDRLAQTDTQYF

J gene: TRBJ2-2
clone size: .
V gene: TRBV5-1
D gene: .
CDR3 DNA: TGCGCCAGCAGCTGGGGGGTCGGGGAGCTGTTTTTT
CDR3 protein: CASSWGVGELFF

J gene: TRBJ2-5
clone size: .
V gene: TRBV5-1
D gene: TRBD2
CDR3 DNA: TGCGCCAGCAGCGCGGGACTAGCGGGGGGGCAGGGAGAGACCCAGTACTTC
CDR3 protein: CASSAGLAGGQGETQYF

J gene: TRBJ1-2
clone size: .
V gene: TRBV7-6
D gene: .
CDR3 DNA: TGTGCCAGCAGCCCCGGGGGGGCGGCGGGCTACACCTTC
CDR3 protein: CASSPGGAAGYTF